This T cell receptor beta chain comes out of a study of sequential checkpoint blockade in melanoma. Between the trimmed V and J ends, which lost 4 bases and 0 bases, there was a span of 13 bases. The CDR3 length is 15 residues. Germline values: CDR1 SEHNR, CDR2 FQNEAQ (reference sequence). Indicated treatment: randomized to nivolumab then ipilimumab (arm A) or the reverse (arm B). Patients had received no earlier DNA-damaging chemotherapy. The repertoire was sequenced with immunoSEQ multiplex PCR; TCRdb's copy has only in-frame clones and lacks some. The data contain approximately 5,000 clones, around 79% of them seen just once; the ten biggest clones take up approximately 30%.

This receptor was identified in a human donor with melanoma. This chain connects TRBV7-9 to TRBJ2-7; D perhaps matches TRBD2 (5 bases). The sequenced sample was CD8+ T cells sorted from blood (inferred from file names), obtained from a patient given nivolumab and ipilimumab in sequence. The CDR3 loop is CASSSIAPPSYEQYF. CDR3 sequence (DNA): TGTGCCAGCAGCTCCATAGCGCCCCCCTCCTACGAGCAGTACTTC.